These 6 T cell receptor beta chains were all obtained from the same sample, sequenced in a study of blood T cells in healthy people across ages. A second roughly 6 to 11 cycle PCR used barcoded and J-beta primers. TCRdb redid the calling of the 5' RACE reads with MiXCR, one entry per CDR3 protein. The sample records 1.8 million or so distinct CDR3 sequences, roughly 43% being singletons. The source material was blood. The receptors shown here come from a human donor in good health.

The chain joins TRBV29-1 to TRBJ2-5; 8 bases fit TRBD2. Germline V gene data show CDR1 as SQVTM and CDR2 as ANQGSEA. The CDR3 is 15 amino acids. After removal of 5 bases from V and 6 bases from J, the junction contained 14 bases not matched to a gene. In nucleotides, the CDR3 is TGCAGCGTTTCGTACGGGCAGCGGGGGATGCAGACCCAGTACTTC. Residues: CSVSYGQRGMQTQYF.

This CDR3 is CASSQGEGANYGYTF. CDR3 bases: TGTGCCAGCAGTCAAGGGGAGGGGGCTAACTATGGCTACACCTTC. This sequence joins TRBV28 and TRBJ1-2; a weak D match, TRBD1 (6 bases). The length of the CDR3 is 15 residues. The V gene lost 5 bases and the J gene lost 0 bases, with 13 bases spanning the gap. The V gene's germline CDR1 is MDHEN and CDR2 SYDVKM.

This rearrangement joins TRBV7-8 to TRBJ2-1; 7 bases align to TRBD1. V was clipped by 5 bases and J by 6 bases; unmatched bases: 13. Germline V lookup: CDR1 SGHVS, CDR2 FQNEAQ. The CDR3 spans 16 residues. This CDR3 is CASSPGRTGLLNEQFF. The CDR3 DNA follows: TGTGCCAGCAGCCCAGGTCGGACAGGTCTCCTCAATGAGCAGTTCTTC.

Here the CDR3 DNA reads TGTGCCAGCAGCTTAGGGCCGGGACTAGCGGGGGTTGAGACCCAGTTCTTC. Its protein product is CASSLGPGLAGVETQFF. The rearrangement uses TRBV7-2 and TRBJ2-1, with TRBD2 matching over 14 bases. Trimming cost V 1 base and J 13 bases; bases outside gene matches: 12. The CDR3 consists of 17 residues. Germline V gives CDR1 SGHTA, CDR2 FQGNSA.

This rearrangement joins TRBV7-2 to TRBJ1-2; D unresolved. The V and J ends lost 1 base and 6 bases respectively, with 9 bases between them. CDR1 SGHTA and CDR2 FQGNSA come from the germline V gene. The CDR3 length is 13 residues. CDR3 DNA sequence: TGTGCCAGCAGCTTAGAGGGTATTCATGGCTACACCTTC. This encodes CASSLEGIHGYTF.

V and J are TRBV7-2 and TRBJ1-6; D gene unclear. Trimming left V 2 bases short and J 11 bases short, with 13 bases between. The CDR3 totals 14 residues. Looked up from germline, CDR1 is SGHTA and CDR2 is FQGNSA. CDR3 in DNA: TGTGCCAGCAGCTTACATGCAGGTGACCCACCCCTCCACTTT. It translates to CASSLHAGDPPLHF.